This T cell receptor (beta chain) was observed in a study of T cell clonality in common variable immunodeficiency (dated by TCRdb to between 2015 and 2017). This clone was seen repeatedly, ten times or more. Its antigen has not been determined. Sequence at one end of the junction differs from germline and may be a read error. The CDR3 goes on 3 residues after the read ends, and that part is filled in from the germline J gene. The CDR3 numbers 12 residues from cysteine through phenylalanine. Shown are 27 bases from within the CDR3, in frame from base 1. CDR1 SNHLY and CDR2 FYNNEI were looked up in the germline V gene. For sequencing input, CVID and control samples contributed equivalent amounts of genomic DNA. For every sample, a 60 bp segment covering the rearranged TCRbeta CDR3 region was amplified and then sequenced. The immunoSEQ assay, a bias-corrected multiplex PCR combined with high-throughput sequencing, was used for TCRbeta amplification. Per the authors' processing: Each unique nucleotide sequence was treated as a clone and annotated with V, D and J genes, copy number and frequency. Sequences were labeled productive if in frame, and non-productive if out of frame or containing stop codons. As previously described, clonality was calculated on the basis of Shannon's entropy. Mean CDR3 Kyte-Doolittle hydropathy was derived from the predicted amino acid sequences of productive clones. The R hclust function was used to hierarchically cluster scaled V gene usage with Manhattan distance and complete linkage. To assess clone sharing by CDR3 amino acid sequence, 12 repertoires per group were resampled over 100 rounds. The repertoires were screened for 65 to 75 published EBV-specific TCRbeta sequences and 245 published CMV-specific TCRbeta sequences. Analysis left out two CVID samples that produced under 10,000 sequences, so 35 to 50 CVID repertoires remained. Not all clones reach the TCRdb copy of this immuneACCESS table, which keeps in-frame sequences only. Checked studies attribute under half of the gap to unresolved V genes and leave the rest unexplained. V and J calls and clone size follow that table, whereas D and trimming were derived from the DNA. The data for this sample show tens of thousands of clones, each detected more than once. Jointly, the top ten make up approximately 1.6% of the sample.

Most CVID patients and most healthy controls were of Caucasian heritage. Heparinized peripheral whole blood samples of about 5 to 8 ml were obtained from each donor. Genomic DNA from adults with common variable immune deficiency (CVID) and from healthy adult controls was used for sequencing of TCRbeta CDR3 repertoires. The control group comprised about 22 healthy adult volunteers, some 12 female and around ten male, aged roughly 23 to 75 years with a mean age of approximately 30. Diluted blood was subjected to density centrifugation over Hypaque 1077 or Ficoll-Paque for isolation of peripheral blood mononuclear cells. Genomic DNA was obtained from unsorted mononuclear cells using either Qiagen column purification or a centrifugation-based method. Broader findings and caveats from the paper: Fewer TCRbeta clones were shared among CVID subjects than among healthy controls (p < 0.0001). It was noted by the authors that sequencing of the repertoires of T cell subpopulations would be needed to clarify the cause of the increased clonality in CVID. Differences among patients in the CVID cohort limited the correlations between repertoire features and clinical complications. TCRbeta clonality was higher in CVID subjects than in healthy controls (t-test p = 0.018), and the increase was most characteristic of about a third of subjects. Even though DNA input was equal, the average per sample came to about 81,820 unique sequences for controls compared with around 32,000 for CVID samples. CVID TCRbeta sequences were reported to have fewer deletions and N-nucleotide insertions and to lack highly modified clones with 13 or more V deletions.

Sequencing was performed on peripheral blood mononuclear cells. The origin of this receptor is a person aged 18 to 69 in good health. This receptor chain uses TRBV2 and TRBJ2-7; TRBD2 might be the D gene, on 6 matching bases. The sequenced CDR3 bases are TGTGCCAGCAATGAATGGACTAACGAG. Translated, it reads CASNEWTNE. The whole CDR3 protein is CASNEWTNEQYF.